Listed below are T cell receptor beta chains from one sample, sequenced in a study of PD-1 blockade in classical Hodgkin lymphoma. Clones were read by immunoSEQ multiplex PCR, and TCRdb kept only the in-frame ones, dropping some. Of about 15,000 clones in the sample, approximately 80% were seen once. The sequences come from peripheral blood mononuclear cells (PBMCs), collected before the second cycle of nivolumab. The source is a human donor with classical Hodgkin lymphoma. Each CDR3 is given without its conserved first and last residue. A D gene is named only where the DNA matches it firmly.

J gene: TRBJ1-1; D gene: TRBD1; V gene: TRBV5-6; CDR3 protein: ASSQTTGADTEAF
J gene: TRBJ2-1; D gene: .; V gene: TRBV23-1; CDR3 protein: ASRSGRNEQF
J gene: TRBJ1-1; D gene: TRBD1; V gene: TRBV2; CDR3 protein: ASSEASRGFAAGTEAF
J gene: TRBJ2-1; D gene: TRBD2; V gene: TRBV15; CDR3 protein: ATSSRTSGYYNEQF
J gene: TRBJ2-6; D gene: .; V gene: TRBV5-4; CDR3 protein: ASTLPDRNSGANVLT
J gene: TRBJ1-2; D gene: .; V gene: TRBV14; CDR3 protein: ASSQVSKIFVGGGSNYGYT
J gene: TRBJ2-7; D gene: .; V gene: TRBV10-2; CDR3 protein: ASTGDVLSSYEQY
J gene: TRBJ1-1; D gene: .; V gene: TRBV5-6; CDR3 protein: ASSLAEGTEAF
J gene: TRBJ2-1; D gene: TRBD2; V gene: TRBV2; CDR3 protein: AIKRTSGYNEQF
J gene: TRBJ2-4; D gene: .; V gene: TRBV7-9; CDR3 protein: ASSLTGALAKNIQY
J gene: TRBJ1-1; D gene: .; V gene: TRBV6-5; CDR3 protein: ASSYRGLNTEAF
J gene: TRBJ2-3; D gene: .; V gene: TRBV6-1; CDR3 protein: ASSEYEGSSTDTQY
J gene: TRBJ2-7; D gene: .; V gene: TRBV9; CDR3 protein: ASSVVETSYEQY
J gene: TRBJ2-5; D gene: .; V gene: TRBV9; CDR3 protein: ASSVEGHLQETQY